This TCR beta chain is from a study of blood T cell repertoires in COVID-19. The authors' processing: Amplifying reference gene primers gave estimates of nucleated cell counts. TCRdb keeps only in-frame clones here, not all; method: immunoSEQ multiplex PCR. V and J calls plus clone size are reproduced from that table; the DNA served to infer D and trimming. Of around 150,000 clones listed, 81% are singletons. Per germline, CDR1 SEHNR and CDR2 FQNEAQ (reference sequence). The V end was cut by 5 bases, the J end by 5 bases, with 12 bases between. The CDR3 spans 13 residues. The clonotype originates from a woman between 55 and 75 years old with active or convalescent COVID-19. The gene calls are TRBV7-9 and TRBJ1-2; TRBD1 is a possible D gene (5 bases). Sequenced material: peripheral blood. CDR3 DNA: TGTGCCAGCAGCACTCGGACATTATATGGCTACACCTTC. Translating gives CASSTRTLYGYTF.